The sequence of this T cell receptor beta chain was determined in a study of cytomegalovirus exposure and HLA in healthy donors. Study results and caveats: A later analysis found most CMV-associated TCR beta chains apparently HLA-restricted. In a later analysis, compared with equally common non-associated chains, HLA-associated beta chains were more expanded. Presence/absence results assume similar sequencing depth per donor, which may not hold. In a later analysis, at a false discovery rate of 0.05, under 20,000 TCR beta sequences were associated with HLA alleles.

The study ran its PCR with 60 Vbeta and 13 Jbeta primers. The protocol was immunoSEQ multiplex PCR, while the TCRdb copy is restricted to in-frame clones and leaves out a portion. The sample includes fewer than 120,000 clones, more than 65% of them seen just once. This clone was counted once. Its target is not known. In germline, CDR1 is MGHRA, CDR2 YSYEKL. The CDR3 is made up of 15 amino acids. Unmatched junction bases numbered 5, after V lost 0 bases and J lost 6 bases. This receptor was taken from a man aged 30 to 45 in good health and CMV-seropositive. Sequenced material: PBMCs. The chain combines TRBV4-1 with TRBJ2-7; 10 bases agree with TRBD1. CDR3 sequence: CASSQEGTGALEQYF. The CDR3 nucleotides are TGCGCCAGCAGCCAAGAAGGGACAGGGGCCCTCGAGCAGTACTTC.